A single sample is the source of the 9 T cell receptor beta chains below, sequenced in a study of spatial heterogeneity in lung cancer. Time point: sample taken at primary tumor resection. The input material, whole RNA from tumor, nontumor lung or frozen PBMC, was sequenced unsorted. TCRdb re-called the 5' RACE reads through MiXCR, storing one row per CDR3 protein. The sample records roughly 7,000 distinct CDR3 sequences, roughly 7% being singletons. The source was PBMCs, collected at surgery. The origin of the receptors is a male donor with early-stage non-small cell lung cancer.

Concerning this clonotype: This may be a read error: a much more frequent sequence differs by one nucleotide. Because this beta chain is a stray read in a library intended to capture alpha chains, its abundance should not be given much weight. The J gene is TRBJ2-5, the V gene TRBV5-1; D is unclear. With 0 bases removed from V and 4 bases from J, the gap between germline ends came to 13 bases. Germline assignment: CDR1 SGHRS and CDR2 YFSETQ. This CDR3 spans 15 amino acids. The CDR3 is CASSLASQTGETQYF. The CDR3 DNA is TGCGCCAGCAGCTTGGCCAGTCAGACCGGAGAGACCCAGTACTTC.

This clonotype was seen ten or more times. Since the library was made to target alpha chains, this beta chain is a stray read and its abundance is not meaningful. The chain is built from TRBV28 and TRBJ1-1; 7 bases agree with TRBD1. The CDR3 length is 15 residues. Germline loops: CDR1 MDHEN, CDR2 SYDVKM. With V trimmed by 7 bases and J by 1 base, 9 bases remained unmatched. The CDR3 reads CASTFRGVSNTEAFF. CDR3 nucleotides: TGTGCCAGCACCTTCAGGGGGGTCTCGAACACTGAAGCTTTCTTT.

This clonotype was picked up many times. This beta chain was picked up by a library intended for alpha chains and is off target, so its count carries little meaning. This chain uses TRBV2 with TRBJ2-7; TRBD1 matches at 7 bases. The trim removed 6 bases at V and 7 bases at J, leaving 9 bases unmatched. CDR1 is SNHLY and CDR2 is FYNNEI in the germline V gene. This CDR3 region has 13 residues. This CDR3 is CASSRQGSGEQYV. The CDR3 DNA reads as TGTGCCAGCAGCCGACAGGGTTCGGGAGAGCAGTACGTC.

This clonotype has a count of ten or more. Being off target in a library aimed at alpha chains, this beta chain has a size of little meaning. V is TRBV19 and J is TRBJ1-1; no firm D call. CDR1 is LNHDA, CDR2 SQIVND, per germline (reference sequence). The CDR3 contains 13 residues. V lost 5 bases and J 1 base, leaving 8 bases between the germline ends. The CDR3 spells CASSQTKNTEAFF. The CDR3 nucleotides read TGTGCCAGTAGTCAGACAAAGAACACTGAAGCTTTCTTT. Using reference TRBV19 and TRBJ1-1 for the parts outside the CDR3, the full variable domain is DGGITQSPKYLFRKEGQNVTLSCEQNLNHDAMYWYRQDPGQGLRLIYYSQIVNDFQKGDIAEGYSVSREKKESFPLTVTSAQKNPTAFYLCASSQTKNTEAFFGQGTRLTVV.

This clonotype occurred many times. With the library built for alpha chains, this beta chain is off target and its frequency is not meaningful. The chain has TRBV4-2 and TRBJ2-1; possible D gene TRBD2, 6 bases. The CDR3 is made up of 14 amino acids. Trimming removed 0 bases at V and 11 bases at J, with 14 bases between. Per the germline V gene, CDR1 is LGHNA and CDR2 is YNFKEQ. The DNA of the CDR3 is TGTGCCAGCAGCCAAGATCGGGAGACATGGAAGCAGTTCTTC. Protein: CASSQDRETWKQFF.

This clonotype was recorded at least ten times. This beta chain is off target for a library built for alpha chains, so its abundance means little. This rearrangement joins TRBV28 to TRBJ2-3, with D possibly being TRBD1 or TRBD2 (6 bases each). This CDR3 contains 18 residues. Trimming took 6 bases from V and 1 from J, leaving 23 bases between them. Germline V gene sequence: CDR1 MDHEN, CDR2 SYDVKM. For the CDR3, the DNA is TGTGCCAGCAGGCCCCCCGGTGTGGGGGGCCCCCGCACAGATACGCAGTATTTT. As protein: CASRPPGVGGPRTDTQYF.

This clonotype was found many times. In a library made to pick up alpha chains, this beta chain is a stray read with a size that means little. The chain has TRBV7-2 and TRBJ1-1, with TRBD1 matching over 7 bases. CDR1 and CDR2 (germline): SGHTA, FQGNSA. Unmatched junction bases numbered 11, after V lost 5 bases and J lost 8 bases. The CDR3 runs to 14 residues. The CDR3 region is CASSRIPGGEEAFF. The CDR3 DNA sequence: TGTGCCAGCAGCCGAATCCCAGGGGGTGAGGAAGCTTTCTTT.

This clonotype showed up many times. Since it is a stray read in a library aimed at alpha chains, this beta chain has a size that is not meaningful. V and J are TRBV28 and TRBJ1-6; D unresolved. There are 13 residues in the CDR3. Trimming cost V 1 base and J 8 bases, with 6 bases left between them. Germline V lookup: CDR1 MDHEN, CDR2 SYDVKM. The CDR3 DNA reads as TGTGCCAGCAGTTTATATTTTGATTCACCCCTCCACTTT. Encoded protein: CASSLYFDSPLHF.

A note on this clonotype: This beta chain is a stray sequence in a library constructed for alpha chains; its clone size is not meaningful. The chain couples TRBV20-1 to TRBJ2-3; D is unresolved. The CDR3 contains 11 residues. The germline V gene encodes CDR1 DFQATT and CDR2 SNEGSKA (reference sequence). Trimming took 1 base from V and 5 from J, leaving 4 bases between them. DNA of the CDR3: TGCAGTGCTAGAGTGGGAGATACGCAGTATTTT. Amino acids: CSARVGDTQYF.